These 28 T cell receptor beta chains were all obtained from the same sample, sequenced in a study of blood T cell repertoires in COVID-19. TCRdb keeps only in-frame clones here, not all; method: immunoSEQ multiplex PCR. The profile shows over 200,000 clones, 65% to 85% of them singletons. Sequences were obtained from peripheral blood. All receptors come from an elderly woman with acute or convalescent COVID-19.

This rearrangement joins TRBV28 to TRBJ2-5, with TRBD1 matching over 7 bases. This CDR3 is 15 amino acids long. The germline gives CDR1 MDHEN, CDR2 SYDVKM. The junction had 11 bases not matched to a gene; V was cut back by 6 bases and J by 4 bases. DNA of the CDR3: TGTGCCAGCAGAAGGGCAGGGCAGGGGGTAGAGACCCAGTACTTC. Residues: CASRRAGQGVETQYF.

The chain uses TRBV27 and TRBJ2-7; 8 bases align to TRBD2. This CDR3 contains 16 residues. V lost 1 base to trimming and J lost 2 bases; unmatched junction nucleotides: 7. Germline CDR1 reads MNHEY; CDR2 reads SMNVEV (reference sequence). The CDR3 DNA is TGTGCCAGCAGTTTATTACAGCGGGAGTCCACCTACGAGCAGTACTTC. It translates to CASSLLQRESTYEQYF.

The gene calls are TRBV7-2 and TRBJ2-7, with D possibly TRBD1 on 5 matching bases. The CDR3 is 14 amino acids. Germline V gives CDR1 SGHTA, CDR2 FQGNSA. Trimming took off 1 base at V and 3 bases at J, with 10 bases between the two ends. The CDR3 region is CASSLGRQNYEQYF. The DNA for the CDR3 is TGTGCCAGCAGCTTAGGTCGACAGAACTACGAGCAGTACTTC.

The chain recombines TRBV7-2 with TRBJ2-1, with TRBD2 matching over 15 bases. Trimming at V came to 1 base and at J to 9 bases, leaving 4 bases not matched to a gene. CDR3 length: 16 residues. CDR1 and CDR2 from the germline V gene are SGHTA and FQGNSA. In DNA, the CDR3 is TGTGCCAGCAGCTTAGTGGGGACTAGCGGGGGGAGTGAGCAGTTCTTC. Its translation is CASSLVGTSGGSEQFF.

The chain links TRBV7-9 to TRBJ1-2; no definite D call. The V end was cut by 5 bases, the J end by 4 bases, with 11 bases between. Germline V gene lookup returns CDR1 SEHNR and CDR2 FQNEAQ (reference sequence). The CDR3 extends over 13 amino acids. The CDR3 reads CASSPAGGYGYTF. In DNA, the CDR3 is TGTGCCAGCAGCCCGGCTGGCGGCTATGGCTACACCTTC.

The V and J genes are TRBV19 and TRBJ2-2, with 9 nucleotides matching TRBD2. CDR3 length: 18 amino acids. J was trimmed by 2 bases and V by 4 bases; bases with no gene match: 11. Per germline, CDR1 LNHDA and CDR2 SQIVND (reference sequence). Written as DNA, the CDR3 is TGTGCCAGTAGTACCATTGGGACTAGCTCTCGCAACACCGGGGAGCTGTTTTTT. Translation gives CASSTIGTSSRNTGELFF.

The chain combines TRBV6-6 with TRBJ2-1, with 9 bases aligning to TRBD2. This CDR3 contains 14 residues. Trimming cost V 5 bases and J 7 bases; bases outside gene matches: 6. Germline assignment: CDR1 MNHNY and CDR2 SVGAGI (reference sequence). This CDR3 is CASSEASGGNEQFF. CDR3 coding DNA: TGTGCCAGCAGTGAGGCGAGCGGGGGGAATGAGCAGTTCTTC.

V gene TRBV27 combines with J gene TRBJ1-6, with 7 bases that match TRBD1. J lost 3 bases, V lost 2 bases, and 4 bases had no gene match. From germline, CDR1 is MNHEY and CDR2 SMNVEV (reference sequence). The CDR3 loop spans 16 amino acids. CDR3 sequence reads: CASSLNQGVYNSPLHF. The CDR3 nucleotides read TGTGCCAGCAGTTTAAACCAGGGGGTCTATAATTCACCCCTCCACTTT.

This clone was found a few times. The chain uses TRBV3-1 (or the pseudogene TRBV3-2) and TRBJ1-2; D remains ambiguous. V was pared by 1 base and J by 4 bases, with 7 bases between. There are 13 residues in the CDR3. The germline V gene has CDR1 LGHDT and CDR2 YNNKEL (reference sequence). DNA for the CDR3: TGTGCCAGCAGCCAAGTAACCGGCTATGGCTACACCTTC. Translated: CASSQVTGYGYTF.

CDR3 sequence reads: CASSLSAASGNTIYF. The DNA for the CDR3 is TGTGCCAGCTCACTCTCAGCGGCGTCCGGAAACACCATATATTTT. The chain couples TRBV18 to TRBJ1-3; no clear D. The CDR3 loop spans 15 amino acids. CDR1 and CDR2 from the germline V gene are KGHSH and LQKENI. Trimming removed 4 bases from V and 4 bases from J, with 14 bases in between.

Points on this clone: A read error may produce the germline difference seen at one junction end. This chain links TRBV19 with TRBJ1-3, with D maybe TRBD1 (6 bases). The germline gives CDR1 LNHDA, CDR2 SQIVND (reference sequence). CDR3 length equals 16 residues. DNA of the CDR3: TGTGCCAGTAGTCTAGATGTCAGGGGCTCTGGAAACACCATATATTTT. It is translated as CASSLDVRGSGNTIYF.

This chain uses TRBV9 with TRBJ1-4; the match to TRBD1 covers 7 bases. The CDR3 has 18 amino acids. The V gene's germline CDR1 is SGDLS and CDR2 YYNGEE. The V and J ends lost 3 bases and 10 bases, in that order; junction bases with no gene match: 21. CDR3 nucleotides: TGTGCCAGCAGCGCTCTTGAGGGGGCGCCGGAGTCATGTGTAAAACTGTTTTTT. Its translation is CASSALEGAPESCVKLFF.

The V and J genes are TRBV6-1 and TRBJ1-5, with 7 bases that match TRBD1. V gave up 0 bases and J gave up 9 bases; unmatched junction bases: 5. The CDR3 has 14 amino acids. The V gene's germline CDR1 is MNHNS and CDR2 SASEGT. In DNA form, the CDR3 reads TGTGCCAGCAGTGAAGCAACAGGGGCTGGGCCCCAGCATTTT. It codes for CASSEATGAGPQHF.

The J gene is TRBJ2-7, the V gene TRBV5-4, with D possibly matching TRBD2 (6 bases). The germline V and J ends were trimmed by 6 bases and 2 bases, with 24 bases remaining between them. CDR1 and CDR2 (germline): SGHNT, YYREEE (reference sequence). There are 17 residues in the CDR3. CDR3 coding DNA: TGTGCCAGCACCCGGAGGAGCGGGCATGACGTGACCTACGAGCAGTACTTC. Translated: CASTRRSGHDVTYEQYF.

In the case of this clone: The identical CDR3 is also encoded by other nucleotide sequences in the sample. V usage is TRBV6-5 and J usage is TRBJ2-3; TRBD2 matches 10 bases. Germline values: CDR1 MNHEY, CDR2 SVGAGI. The CDR3 covers 14 residues. V lost 6 bases to trimming and J lost 3 bases; unmatched junction nucleotides: 3. The DNA for the CDR3 is TGTGCCAGCAGGCTAGCGGGAGTTACAGATACGCAGTATTTT. Translated: CASRLAGVTDTQYF.

V and J are TRBV10-2 and TRBJ2-7, with a tentative D call TRBD2 (7 bases). Germline CDR1 WSHSY, CDR2 SAAADI. This CDR3 has 19 amino acids. Trimming pared 3 bases from V and 1 base from J, leaving 25 bases between. CDR3 nucleotides: TGCGCCAGCAGTGATCCTCGAAAACAGGGAGGGAGGGTATCCTACGAGCAGTACTTC. Translating it yields CASSDPRKQGGRVSYEQYF.

V usage is TRBV3-1 (or the pseudogene TRBV3-2) and J usage is TRBJ2-5, with 8 positions matching TRBD2. CDR1 and CDR2 (germline): LGHDT, YNNKEL (reference sequence). Unmatched junction bases numbered 8, after V lost 4 bases and J lost 1 base. The CDR3 spans 16 residues. CDR3 in amino acids: CASSPRSGGPQETQYF. CDR3 in DNA: TGTGCCAGCAGCCCCAGGAGCGGGGGCCCCCAAGAGACCCAGTACTTC.

The chain has TRBV23-1 and TRBJ2-7; possibly TRBD2 for D (5 bases). TRBV23-1 is known as an ORF, though its function is uncertain. This CDR3 has 19 amino acids. Trimming cost V 2 bases and J 4 bases, with 27 bases left between them. CDR3 amino acids: CASSQVVISVTLEIYEQYF. The CDR3 coding sequence is TGCGCCAGCAGTCAAGTCGTTATTAGCGTTACCCTCGAGATTTACGAGCAGTACTTC.

The J gene is TRBJ1-2, the V gene TRBV10-3; TRBD1 matches 8 bases. The V gene end was trimmed by 1 base and the J gene end by 8 bases; junction bases not matched to a gene: 6. This CDR3 contains 14 residues. Germline CDR1 and CDR2: ENHRY and SYGVKD. CDR3 in DNA: TGTGCCATCAGTGAGTTTACAGGGGGAGGAGGCTACACCTTC. It yields the protein CAISEFTGGGGYTF.

The chain links TRBV5-1 to TRBJ2-7, with D tentatively TRBD2 (6 bases). This CDR3 contains 13 residues. Germline loops: CDR1 SGHRS, CDR2 YFSETQ. Between the trimmed V and J ends, which lost 2 bases and 5 bases, there was a span of 11 bases. The CDR3 DNA is TGCGCCAGCAGCTTTTTGGGGGGACACGAGCAGTACTTC. This sequence encodes CASSFLGGHEQYF.

This chain uses TRBV11-2 with TRBJ2-7, with TRBD1 matching over 8 bases. The CDR3 runs to 14 residues. Germline V gene data show CDR1 as SGHAT and CDR2 as FQNNGV. V was clipped by 5 bases and J by 2 bases; unmatched bases: 5. Written as DNA, the CDR3 is TGTGCCAGCAGCCCCGGACAGGGACCCTACGAGCAGTACTTC. This sequence encodes CASSPGQGPYEQYF.

This clone has just one count. J is TRBJ2-2 and V is TRBV7-9; no firm D call. The V gene's germline CDR1 is SEHNR and CDR2 FQNEAQ (reference sequence). Deletions cut 1 base from V and 8 bases from J, with 8 bases between. The CDR3 runs to 13 residues. The CDR3: CASSLEAGGELFF. The CDR3 DNA follows: TGTGCCAGCAGCTTAGAGGCAGGTGGGGAGCTGTTTTTT.

The rearrangement links TRBV6-4 to TRBJ2-1; 13 nucleotides match TRBD2. V gave up 5 bases and J gave up 8 bases; unmatched junction bases: 6. The CDR3 is 15 residues long. Germline V gene sequence: CDR1 MRHNA, CDR2 SNTAGT. Here the CDR3 DNA reads TGTGCCAGCAGTCTACTAGCGGGAGGGATCGATGAGCAGTTCTTC. It codes for CASSLLAGGIDEQFF.

CDR3 DNA sequence: TGTGCCAGCAGTGAAGCGCGGGGTTTCAACGAGCAGTACTTC. Its translation: CASSEARGFNEQYF. The chain is built from TRBV6-1 and TRBJ2-7; D perhaps matches TRBD2 (6 bases). The CDR3 runs to 14 residues. Trimming pared 0 bases from V and 5 bases from J, leaving 11 bases between. The V gene's germline CDR1 is MNHNS and CDR2 SASEGT.

This sequence joins TRBV9 and TRBJ2-3, with D perhaps TRBD1 (5 bases). V was shortened by 0 bases and J by 0 bases, with 14 bases between the two germline ends. This CDR3 region has 17 residues. Germline V gene lookup returns CDR1 SGDLS and CDR2 YYNGEE. The CDR3 nucleotides are TGTGCCAGCAGCGTAGACAGTATTAGGGGTAGCACAGATACGCAGTATTTT. Residues: CASSVDSIRGSTDTQYF.

This clone was observed a single time. In nucleotides, the CDR3 is TGTGCCAGCAGCGGGGGACAGTCGTATTCACCCCTCCACTTT. It is translated as CASSGGQSYSPLHF. The chain recombines TRBV5-5 with TRBJ1-6; 7 bases map to TRBD1. Germline V gives CDR1 SGHKS, CDR2 YYEKEE (reference sequence). The ends lost 4 bases at V and 8 bases at J; junction bases unmatched: 6. There are 14 residues in the CDR3.

The V and J genes are TRBV25-1 and TRBJ1-1; D not certain. Between the trimmed V and J ends, which lost 3 bases and 4 bases, there was a span of 9 bases. The CDR3 loop spans 13 amino acids. Germline CDR1 and CDR2: MGHDK and SYGVNS. The CDR3 nucleotides read TGTGCCAGCAGTGACTCAGGTAGCACTGAAGCTTTCTTT. It specifies CASSDSGSTEAFF.

The chain has TRBV5-1 and TRBJ2-7, with TRBD1 matching over 8 bases. The CDR3 sequence is 15 residues long. Germline trimming cut 5 bases from V and 1 base from J; bases unmatched to any gene: 8. Germline V gives CDR1 SGHRS, CDR2 YFSETQ. The CDR3 loop reads CASSPSGQGSYEQYF. The CDR3, as DNA: TGCGCCAGCAGTCCATCAGGACAGGGATCCTACGAGCAGTACTTC.